A selection of T cell receptor beta chains follows, all from one sample in a study of siplizumab effects on memory and regulatory T cells. Profiling relied on immunoSEQ multiplex PCR, and the TCRdb table lists in-frame clones only, not all of them. Found here are about 50,000 clones, approximately 97% of them singletons; the top ten hold around 0.6%. The sample was naive CD4+ T cells sorted from blood. These receptors all come from a human donor in good health. The CDR3 runs from the conserved cysteine through the conserved F or W. D genes are given only for firm matches. Clone size is given for some rows only: seen once, a few or many times, or a class if the clone is expanded.

TRBV10-1	NA	TRBJ2-5	NA	CASSESMGPETQYF	TGCGCCAGCAGTGAGTCGATGGGGCCAGAAACCCAGTACTTC
TRBV2	NA	TRBJ2-1	TRBD2	CAIGTSGRNEQFF	TGTGCCATCGGGACTAGCGGGAGGAATGAGCAGTTCTTC
TRBV7-9	NA	TRBJ1-1	NA	CASSPQGLVNTEAFF	TGTGCCAGCAGCCCTCAGGGTTTGGTGAACACTGAAGCTTTCTTT
TRBV5-1	NA	TRBJ2-1	TRBD2	CASSLVAGSYNEQFF	TGCGCCAGCAGCTTGGTAGCGGGCTCCTACAATGAGCAGTTCTTC
TRBV20-1	NA	TRBJ1-3	NA	CSASHGDTIYF	TGCAGTGCTAGTCACGGCGACACCATATATTTT
TRBV20-1	NA	TRBJ2-1	NA	CSARAHNEQFF	TGCAGTGCTAGGGCTCACAATGAGCAGTTCTTC
TRBV7-9	NA	TRBJ2-1	TRBD2	CASSLPVGLASNEQFF	TGTGCCAGCAGCTTACCTGTAGGACTAGCGAGCAATGAGCAGTTCTTC
TRBV6-1	NA	TRBJ2-1	NA	CASGPFLGEQFF	TGTGCCAGCGGTCCTTTCCTCGGTGAGCAGTTCTTC
TRBV9	NA	TRBJ2-1	NA	CASTGRDLDEQFF	TGTGCCAGCACCGGCAGGGATTTGGATGAGCAGTTCTTC
TRBV5-6	NA	TRBJ2-1	TRBD1	CASSFTGTGTYNEQFF	TGTGCCAGCAGCTTTACCGGGACAGGGACCTACAATGAGCAGTTCTTC
TRBV30	NA	TRBJ1-1	NA	CAWTIYTEAFF	TGTGCCTGGACAATATACACTGAAGCTTTCTTT
TRBV13	NA	TRBJ1-2	NA	CASSFGRIISVVNYGYTF	TGTGCCAGCAGCTTCGGCAGGATCATATCAGTTGTTAACTATGGCTACACCTTC
TRBV18	once	TRBJ1-2	TRBD1	CASSSGGAGYGYTF	TGTGCCAGCTCATCAGGGGGCGCGGGGTATGGCTACACCTTC
TRBV18	NA	TRBJ2-1	TRBD2	CASSRSGTSRNEQFF	TGTGCCAGCTCACGATCCGGGACTAGTCGGAATGAGCAGTTCTTC
TRBV25-1	once	TRBJ2-1	TRBD2	CASSVGGSGSWEQFF	TGTGCCAGCAGTGTGGGTGGTAGCGGGAGTTGGGAGCAGTTCTTC
TRBV7-7	NA	TRBJ2-1	TRBD2	CASSLFSGTSGFNEQFF	TGTGCTAGCAGCTTATTCTCAGGGACTAGCGGGTTTAATGAGCAGTTCTTC
TRBV7-2	NA	TRBJ2-1	NA	CASSLSQGWHGEQFF	TGTGCCAGCAGCTTGTCCCAGGGGTGGCACGGTGAGCAGTTCTTC
TRBV4-1	NA	TRBJ1-3	NA	CASSPRGGSGNTIYF	TGCGCCAGCAGCCCCAGGGGAGGCTCTGGAAACACCATATATTTT
TRBV30	few	TRBJ1-1	NA	CAWNRVTNTEAFF	TGTGCCTGGAACAGGGTCACGAACACTGAAGCTTTCTTT
TRBV10-3	NA	TRBJ2-2	TRBD2	CAISGASGIGNGELFF	TGTGCCATCAGTGGGGCTAGCGGGATTGGTAACGGGGAGCTGTTTTTT
TRBV7-3	NA	TRBJ2-5	TRBD2	CASSLGGRGGPQYF	TGTGCCAGCAGCTTAGGGGGGAGGGGTGGGCCCCAGTACTTC
TRBV7-2	NA	TRBJ1-1	NA	CASSAYIGDTEAFF	TGTGCCAGCAGCGCCTACATTGGCGACACTGAAGCTTTCTTT
TRBV2	NA	TRBJ2-1	TRBD1	CASSDSGQGYNEQFF	TGTGCCAGCAGTGACTCGGGACAGGGATACAATGAGCAGTTCTTC
TRBV19	once	TRBJ1-5	NA	CASLSPGRPNQPQHF	TGTGCCAGCCTATCTCCGGGCAGGCCCAATCAGCCCCAGCATTTT
TRBV7-9	NA	TRBJ2-7	TRBD1	CASSPRTGGFNEQYF	TGTGCCAGCAGCCCTCGGACAGGGGGCTTTAACGAGCAGTACTTC
TRBV6-6	NA	TRBJ1-2	NA	CASINAGPLNYGYTF	TGTGCCAGCATAAACGCCGGGCCGCTTAACTATGGCTACACCTTC
TRBV18	NA	TRBJ1-1	NA	CASSPGEGRPEAFF	TGTGCCAGCTCACCGGGGGAGGGAAGACCTGAAGCTTTCTTT
TRBV29-1	NA	TRBJ2-7	TRBD2	CSVGLAGVHYEQYF	TGCAGCGTTGGGCTAGCGGGAGTCCACTACGAGCAGTACTTC
TRBV7-2	NA	TRBJ1-5	TRBD1	CASSRERGRGWDQPQHF	TGTGCCAGCAGTAGAGAGAGGGGGCGCGGGTGGGATCAGCCCCAGCATTTT
TRBV19	NA	TRBJ2-5	NA	CASSMVGARYQETQYF	TGTGCCAGTAGTATGGTCGGGGCAAGGTACCAAGAGACCCAGTACTTC
TRBV19	NA	TRBJ2-3	NA	CASSMRGVDGTDTQYF	TGTGCCAGTAGTATGAGGGGGGTGGATGGAACAGATACGCAGTATTTT
TRBV11-1	NA	TRBJ2-7	TRBD1	CASSVRDSHYEQYF	TGTGCCAGCAGCGTCAGGGACAGTCACTACGAGCAGTACTTC
TRBV29-1	NA	TRBJ1-1	NA	CSVDRANSNTEAFF	TGCAGCGTTGACAGGGCAAACTCGAACACTGAAGCTTTCTTT
TRBV15	NA	TRBJ2-7	NA	CATSREAGGTYEQYF	TGTGCCACCAGCAGAGAAGCAGGGGGGACCTACGAGCAGTACTTC
TRBV28	NA	TRBJ1-4	NA	CASSPGTSNEKLFF	TGTGCCAGCAGTCCCGGGACCTCGAATGAAAAACTGTTTTTT
TRBV18	NA	TRBJ1-1	TRBD1	CASSPGQGNTEAFF	TGTGCCAGCTCGCCAGGACAGGGGAACACTGAAGCTTTCTTT
TRBV28	NA	TRBJ2-5	TRBD2	CASSLFNYWRTSGRPETQYF	TGTGCCAGCAGTTTATTTAATTATTGGAGGACTAGCGGGAGACCGGAGACCCAGTACTTC
TRBV18	NA	TRBJ1-1	NA	CASSPNRDNTEAFF	TGTGCCAGCTCACCAAATCGGGACAACACTGAAGCTTTCTTT
TRBV9	NA	TRBJ1-3	NA	CASSVAPTSLTGRFSGNTIYF	TGTGCCAGCAGCGTAGCCCCTACTTCCCTCACAGGCCGTTTCTCTGGAAACACCATATATTTT
TRBV4-2	NA	TRBJ1-1	TRBD1	CASRRTGTNTEAFF	TGTGCCAGCAGACGGACAGGGACGAACACTGAAGCTTTCTTT
TRBV6-4	NA	TRBJ2-3	NA	CASSDSTAPSTDTQYF	TGTGCCAGCAGTGATTCGACGGCTCCTAGCACAGATACGCAGTATTTT
TRBV11-1	NA	TRBJ2-1	TRBD1	CASSLDHRTGWGNEQFF	TGTGCCAGCAGCTTAGATCACCGGACAGGGTGGGGCAATGAGCAGTTCTTC
TRBV28	NA	TRBJ2-2	TRBD1	CASRKGGWSTGELFF	TGTGCCAGTCGCAAAGGGGGCTGGTCGACCGGGGAGCTGTTTTTT
TRBV6-1	NA	TRBJ1-5	TRBD1	CASSLRQGAQPQHF	TGTGCCAGCAGTCTCAGACAGGGGGCACAGCCCCAGCATTTT
TRBV29-1	NA	TRBJ2-1	NA	CSVVTNYNEQFF	TGCAGCGTTGTCACGAACTACAATGAGCAGTTCTTC
TRBV9	NA	TRBJ2-2	NA	CASSAWTVNTGELFF	TGTGCCAGCAGCGCATGGACTGTGAACACCGGGGAGCTGTTTTTT
TRBV6-1	once	TRBJ2-1	TRBD2	CATEWGGSINEQFF	TGTGCCACCGAATGGGGCGGGAGTATAAATGAGCAGTTCTTC
TRBV28	NA	TRBJ1-4	TRBD1	CASSQADRGQDEKLFF	TGTGCCAGCAGCCAAGCCGACAGGGGGCAGGATGAAAAACTGTTTTTT
TRBV18	NA	TRBJ2-5	NA	CASSPPLSQETQYF	TGTGCCAGCTCACCACCGCTCTCCCAAGAGACCCAGTACTTC
TRBV2	NA	TRBJ2-3	NA	CASRNAGSDTQYF	TGTGCCAGCAGAAACGCAGGGTCAGATACGCAGTATTTT
TRBV2	NA	TRBJ2-6	NA	CASLPLSGANVLTF	TGTGCCAGCCTACCCCTCTCTGGGGCCAACGTCCTGACTTTC
TRBV7-3	NA	TRBJ2-2	TRBD2	CASSWGLADGELFF	TGTGCCAGCAGCTGGGGACTAGCGGACGGGGAGCTGTTTTTT
TRBV10-3	once	TRBJ1-5	NA	CAISITGNSNQPQHF	TGTGCCATCAGTATAACAGGGAATAGCAATCAGCCCCAGCATTTT
TRBV5-1	once	TRBJ1-3	NA	CASSLDSDRPPLGNTIYF	TGCGCCAGCAGCTTGGATTCCGACAGACCTCCTCTCGGAAACACCATATATTTT
TRBV19	once	TRBJ1-1	TRBD1	CASSTRQGGRSNTEAFF	TGTGCCAGTAGTACACGACAGGGCGGGCGTTCGAACACTGAAGCTTTCTTT